This record concerns one TCR beta chain sequence. This specimen includes other DNA sequences encoding the same CDR3. The assay was immunoSEQ multiplex PCR, and TCRdb's table has in-frame clones only and misses some. This table has 50,000 or so clones, approximately 92% appearing once. These data are taken from a study of T cell changes during pregnancy in multiple sclerosis. CDR3 size: 13 residues. Germline loops: CDR1 SGHVS, CDR2 FNYEAQ. V was clipped by 5 bases and J by 1 base, with 6 bases between them. The TCR originated in a female donor with multiple sclerosis, enrolled in a pregnancy study. The chain couples TRBV7-6 to TRBJ2-4; D is unclear. Sequencing was performed on CD4+ T cells from peripheral blood mononuclear cells, taken in the third trimester of pregnancy. The CDR3, as DNA: TGTGCCAGCAGCCAGAACGCCAAAAACATTCAGTACTTC. This sequence encodes CASSQNAKNIQYF.